This T cell receptor (beta chain) came from a study of glioma-infiltrating T cells. TCR alpha and beta CDR3 regions were amplified from RNA using iRepertoire nested multiplex PCR. MiXCR, applied by TCRdb to the multiplex PCR reads, yields one record per CDR3 protein. The sample lists 40,000 or so distinct CDR3 sequences; approximately 20% were seen once. The CDR3 is made up of 13 amino acids. V was shortened by 7 bases and J by 0 bases, with 9 bases between the two germline ends. Germline-derived CDR1 and CDR2 are SGHDN and FVKESK. About this clonotype itself: A clone one base away is much larger, so this may be a read error.

V usage is TRBV14 and J usage is TRBJ1-1; D not certain. The TCR sequence derives from a human donor with low-grade glioma or glioblastoma, undergoing nonglioma brain surgery, or in good health (not recorded which). The sequencing sample was made of glioma tissue, nonneoplastic brain tissue, or PBMCs (not recorded which). DNA for the CDR3: TGTGCCAGCATCCAGCTCCTGAACACTGAAGCTTTCTTT. It is translated as CASIQLLNTEAFF.